This entry is about one T cell receptor beta chain. Antigen: not known. The CDR3 is 15 residues long. V was shortened by 1 base and J by 2 bases, with 13 bases between the two germline ends. CDR1 and CDR2 (germline): SGDLS, YYNGEE. The source of the sample is a study of shared clonotypes between healthy human individuals. Study-wide results and caveats: Relative to memory subsets, naive subsets generally showed larger estimated richness.

Libraries were prepared by immunoSEQ multiplex PCR; TCRdb keeps only in-frame clonotypes and omits some of them. Of 1.6 million or so clones listed, roughly 96% are singletons. The sequenced sample was naive CD4+ T cells sorted from blood. Subset in this sample: CD45RA+ positively selected. The origin of this receptor is a man aged 25 to 40 in good health. V and J are TRBV9 and TRBJ2-7; possible D gene TRBD2, 5 bases. The CDR3 loop reads CASSVSSSETYEQYF. In DNA, the CDR3 is TGTGCCAGCAGCGTATCGAGTAGCGAGACCTACGAGCAGTACTTC. Filled out from reference TRBV9 and TRBJ2-7, the complete variable domain reads DSGVTQTPKHLITATGQRVTLRCSPRSGDLSVYWYQQSLDQGLQFLIQYYNGEERAKGNILERFSAQQFPDLHSELNLSSLELGDSALYFCASSVSSSETYEQYFGPGTRLTVT.